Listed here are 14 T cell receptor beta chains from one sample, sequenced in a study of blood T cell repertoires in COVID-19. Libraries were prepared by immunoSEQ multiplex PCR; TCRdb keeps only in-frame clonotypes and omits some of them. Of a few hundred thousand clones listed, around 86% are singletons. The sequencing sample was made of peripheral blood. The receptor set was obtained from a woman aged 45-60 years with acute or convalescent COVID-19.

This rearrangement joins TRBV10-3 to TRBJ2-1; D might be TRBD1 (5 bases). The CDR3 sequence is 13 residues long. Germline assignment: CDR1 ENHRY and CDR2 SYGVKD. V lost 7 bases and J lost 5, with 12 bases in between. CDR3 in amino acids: CAITQTVNNEQFF. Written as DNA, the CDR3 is TGTGCCATCACCCAGACAGTGAACAATGAGCAGTTCTTC.

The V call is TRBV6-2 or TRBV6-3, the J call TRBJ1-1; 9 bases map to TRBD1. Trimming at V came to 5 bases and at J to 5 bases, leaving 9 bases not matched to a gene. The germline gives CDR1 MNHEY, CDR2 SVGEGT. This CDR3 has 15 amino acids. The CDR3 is CASSLTGGGSTEAFF. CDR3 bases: TGTGCCAGCAGTCTAACAGGGGGCGGGAGTACTGAAGCTTTCTTT.

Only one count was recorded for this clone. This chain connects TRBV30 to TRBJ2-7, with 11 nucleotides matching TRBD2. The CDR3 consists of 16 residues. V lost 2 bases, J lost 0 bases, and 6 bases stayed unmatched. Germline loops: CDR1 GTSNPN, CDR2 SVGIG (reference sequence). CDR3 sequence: CAWSRGLAVSSYEQYF. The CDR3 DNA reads TGTGCCTGGAGTAGGGGACTAGCGGTGAGCTCCTACGAGCAGTACTTC.

Written as DNA, the CDR3 is TGTGCCAGCAGCCAAGTGAAAACAGGGCAAATGAACACTGAAGCTTTCTTT. It encodes CASSQVKTGQMNTEAFF. The chain employs TRBV14 and TRBJ1-1; weak D call: TRBD1 (6 bases). CDR3 size: 17 residues. Trimming stripped 1 base from V and 0 bases from J, with 15 bases between. The germline gives CDR1 SGHDN, CDR2 FVKESK.

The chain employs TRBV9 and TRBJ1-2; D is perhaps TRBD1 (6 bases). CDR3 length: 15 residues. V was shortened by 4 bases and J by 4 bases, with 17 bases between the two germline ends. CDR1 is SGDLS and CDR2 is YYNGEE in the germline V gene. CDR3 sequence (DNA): TGTGCCAGCAGCCCAAGGACAGCGGTGGGCTATGGCTACACCTTC. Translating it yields CASSPRTAVGYGYTF.

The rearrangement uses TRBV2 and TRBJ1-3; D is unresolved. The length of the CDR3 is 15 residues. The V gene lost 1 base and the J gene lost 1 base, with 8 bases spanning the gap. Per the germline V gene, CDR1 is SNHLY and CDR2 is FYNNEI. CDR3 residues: CASSEGQRSGNTIYF. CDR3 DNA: TGTGCCAGCAGTGAAGGGCAGCGGTCTGGAAACACCATATATTTT.

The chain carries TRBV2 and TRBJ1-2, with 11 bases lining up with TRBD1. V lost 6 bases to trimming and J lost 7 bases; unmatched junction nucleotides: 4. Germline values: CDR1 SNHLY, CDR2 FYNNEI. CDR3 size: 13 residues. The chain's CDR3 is CASRGQGALGYTF. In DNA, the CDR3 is TGTGCCAGCAGAGGACAGGGGGCTCTTGGCTACACCTTC.

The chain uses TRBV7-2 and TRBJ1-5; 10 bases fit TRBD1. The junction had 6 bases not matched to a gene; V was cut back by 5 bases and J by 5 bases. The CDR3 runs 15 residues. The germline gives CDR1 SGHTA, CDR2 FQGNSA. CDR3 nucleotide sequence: TGTGCCAGCAGCCAGGCGGACAGGGGGTATCAGCCCCAGCATTTT. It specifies CASSQADRGYQPQHF. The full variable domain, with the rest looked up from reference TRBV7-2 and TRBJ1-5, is GAGVSQSPSNKVTEKGKDVELRCDPISGHTALYWYRQSLGQGLEFLIYFQGNSAPDKSGLPSDRFSAERTGGSVSTLTIQRTQQEDSAVYLCASSQADRGYQPQHFGDGTRLSIL.

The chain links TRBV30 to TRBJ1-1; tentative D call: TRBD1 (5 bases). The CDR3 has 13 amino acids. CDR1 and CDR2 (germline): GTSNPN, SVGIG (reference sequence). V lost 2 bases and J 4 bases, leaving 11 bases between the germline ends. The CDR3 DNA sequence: TGTGCCTGGAGTCGGAGCAGGGTCACTGAAGCTTTCTTT. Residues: CAWSRSRVTEAFF. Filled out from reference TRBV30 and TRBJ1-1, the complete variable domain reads SQTIHQWPATLVQPVGSPLSLECTVEGTSNPNLYWYRQAAGRGLQLLFYSVGIGQISSEVPQNLSASRPQDRQFILSSKKLLLSDSGFYLCAWSRSRVTEAFFGQGTRLTVV.

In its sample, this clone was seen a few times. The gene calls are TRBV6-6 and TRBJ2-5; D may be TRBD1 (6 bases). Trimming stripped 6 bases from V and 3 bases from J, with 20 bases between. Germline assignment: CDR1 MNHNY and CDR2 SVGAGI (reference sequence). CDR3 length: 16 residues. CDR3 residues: CASSNAHRVGEETQYF. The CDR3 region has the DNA TGTGCCAGCAGCAACGCTCACAGGGTCGGGGAAGAGACCCAGTACTTC.

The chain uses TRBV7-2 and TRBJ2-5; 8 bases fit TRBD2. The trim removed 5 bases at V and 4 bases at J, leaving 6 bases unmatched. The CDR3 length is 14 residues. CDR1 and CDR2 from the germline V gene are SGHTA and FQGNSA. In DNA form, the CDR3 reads TGTGCCAGCAGCACCGGGGGGGGTGGAGAGACCCAGTACTTC. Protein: CASSTGGGGETQYF. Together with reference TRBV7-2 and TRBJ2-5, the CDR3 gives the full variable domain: GAGVSQSPSNKVTEKGKDVELRCDPISGHTALYWYRQSLGQGLEFLIYFQGNSAPDKSGLPSDRFSAERTGGSVSTLTIQRTQQEDSAVYLCASSTGGGGETQYFGPGTRLLVL.

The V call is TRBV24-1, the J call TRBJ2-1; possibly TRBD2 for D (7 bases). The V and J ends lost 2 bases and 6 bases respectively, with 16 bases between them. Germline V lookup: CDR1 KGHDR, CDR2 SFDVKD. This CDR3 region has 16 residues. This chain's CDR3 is CATSDWGGADGNEQFF. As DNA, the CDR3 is TGTGCCACCAGTGATTGGGGGGGGGCGGATGGCAATGAGCAGTTCTTC.

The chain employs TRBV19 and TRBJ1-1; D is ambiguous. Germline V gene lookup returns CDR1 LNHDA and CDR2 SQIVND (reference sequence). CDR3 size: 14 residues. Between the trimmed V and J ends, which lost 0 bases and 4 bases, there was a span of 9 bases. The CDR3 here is CASSIDQFSTEAFF. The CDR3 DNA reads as TGTGCCAGTAGTATAGATCAGTTCAGCACTGAAGCTTTCTTT.

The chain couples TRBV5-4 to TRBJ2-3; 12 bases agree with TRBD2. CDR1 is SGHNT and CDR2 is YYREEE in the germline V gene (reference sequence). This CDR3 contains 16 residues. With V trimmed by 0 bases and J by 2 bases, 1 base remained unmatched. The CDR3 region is CASSLGLAGDTDTQYF. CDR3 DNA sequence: TGTGCCAGCAGCTTGGGACTAGCGGGAGACACAGATACGCAGTATTTT. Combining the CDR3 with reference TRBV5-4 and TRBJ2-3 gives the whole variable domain ETGVTQSPTHLIKTRGQQVTLRCSSQSGHNTVSWYQQALGQGPQFIFQYYREEENGRGNFPPRFSGLQFPNYSSELNVNALELDDSALYLCASSLGLAGDTDTQYFGPGTRLTVL.